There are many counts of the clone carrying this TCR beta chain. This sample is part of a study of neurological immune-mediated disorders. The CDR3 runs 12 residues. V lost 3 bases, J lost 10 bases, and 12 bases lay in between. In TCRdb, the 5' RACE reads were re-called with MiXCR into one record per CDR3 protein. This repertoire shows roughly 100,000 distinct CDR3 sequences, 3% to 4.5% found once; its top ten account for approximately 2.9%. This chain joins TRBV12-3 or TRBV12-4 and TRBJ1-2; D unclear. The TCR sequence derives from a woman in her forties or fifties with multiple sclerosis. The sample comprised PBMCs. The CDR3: CASSFLGWVYTF. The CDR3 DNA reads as TGTGCCAGCAGTTTCTTAGGGTGGGTCTACACCTTC.